A single sample is the source of the 14 T cell receptor beta chains below, sequenced in a study of control samples from healthy donors and cancer patients. The repertoire was sequenced with immunoSEQ multiplex PCR; TCRdb's copy has only in-frame clones and lacks some. The sample includes 100,000 to 150,000 clones, approximately 89% of them seen just once. Material for sequencing was PBMCs. The receptors stem from a man aged 50-60 years with head and neck cancer.

This chain uses TRBV27 with TRBJ2-7, with TRBD2 as a possible D gene (5 bases). The CDR3 has 15 amino acids. Germline V gene sequence: CDR1 MNHEY, CDR2 SMNVEV (reference sequence). V dropped 4 bases and J dropped 1 base, with 14 bases sitting between them. As DNA, the CDR3 is TGTGCCAGCAGTTCAAGCGGCCTGGGGTCCTACGAGCAGTACTTC. It yields the protein CASSSSGLGSYEQYF.

The chain is built from TRBV7-9 and TRBJ2-2; no definite D call. Trimming removed 4 bases at V and 3 bases at J, with 15 bases between. CDR1 is SEHNR, CDR2 FQNEAQ, per germline (reference sequence). This CDR3 has 16 residues. CDR3 sequence: CASSSQPDLHTGELFF. The CDR3, as DNA: TGTGCCAGCAGCTCCCAACCGGATCTACACACCGGGGAGCTGTTTTTT. Complete variable domain (other parts from reference TRBV7-9 and TRBJ2-2): DTGVSQNPRHKITKRGQNVTFRCDPISEHNRLYWYRQTLGQGPEFLTYFQNEAQLEKSRLLSDRFSAERPKGSFSTLEIQRTEQGDSAMYLCASSSQPDLHTGELFFGEGSRLTVL.

The rearrangement uses TRBV3-1 (or the pseudogene TRBV3-2) and TRBJ2-6; D may be TRBD1 (6 bases). Germline V gene lookup returns CDR1 LGHDT and CDR2 YNNKEL (reference sequence). The CDR3 totals 18 residues. Trimming removed 0 bases from V and 0 bases from J, with 12 bases in between. The CDR3 region is CASSQDGRGSSGANVLTF. For the CDR3, the DNA is TGTGCCAGCAGCCAAGATGGCAGGGGAAGCTCTGGGGCCAACGTCCTGACTTTC.

The V and J genes are TRBV24-1 and TRBJ2-7; the D gene is possibly TRBD1 (5 bases). Trimming pared 2 bases from V and 5 bases from J, leaving 9 bases between. The CDR3 contains 13 residues. The germline gives CDR1 KGHDR, CDR2 SFDVKD. The CDR3 here is CATSDYRTHEQYF. The CDR3 region has the DNA TGTGCCACCAGTGATTACAGGACCCACGAGCAGTACTTC.

The chain carries TRBV14 and TRBJ1-6, with D unclear. Germline CDR1 is SGHDN and CDR2 is FVKESK. This CDR3 has 15 amino acids. Trimming stripped 4 bases from V and 7 bases from J, with 14 bases between. The CDR3 DNA is TGTGCCAGCAGCCCCTCTAGGACGGCCAATTCACCCCTCCACTTT. Protein: CASSPSRTANSPLHF.

This clone occurred once. The chain employs TRBV5-1 and TRBJ2-3; D uncertain. This CDR3 spans 13 amino acids. Trimming cost V 1 base and J 2 bases, with 5 bases left between them. Germline V gene lookup returns CDR1 SGHRS and CDR2 YFSETQ. CDR3 DNA: TGCGCCAGCAGCTTGCAATCCACAGATACGCAGTATTTT. It encodes CASSLQSTDTQYF.

The V call is TRBV19, the J call TRBJ2-3; 11 bases agree with TRBD2. This CDR3 spans 16 amino acids. V trimming: 3 bases; J trimming: 4 bases; junction bases outside the gene matches: 6. The germline CDR1 and CDR2 sequences are LNHDA and SQIVND (reference sequence). This CDR3 reads CASSIPLAGGADTQYF. CDR3 DNA: TGTGCCAGTAGTATTCCCTTAGCGGGGGGGGCAGATACGCAGTATTTT.

This chain links TRBV3-1 (or the pseudogene TRBV3-2) with TRBJ2-1; D is unresolved. V was cut by 11 bases and J by 8 bases, with 16 bases left in between. Germline V gene lookup returns CDR1 LGHDT and CDR2 YNNKEL (reference sequence). CDR3 length: 12 residues. The CDR3 region is CAVEGAGYEQFF. Written as DNA, the CDR3 is TGTGCCGTCGAAGGAGCAGGCTATGAGCAGTTCTTC.

The rearrangement links TRBV7-6 to TRBJ2-3; no clear D gene. V lost 2 bases and J 3 bases, leaving 9 bases between the germline ends. Germline V gene lookup returns CDR1 SGHVS and CDR2 FNYEAQ. The CDR3 totals 14 residues. The CDR3, as DNA: TGTGCCAGCAGCTTACCGGGTGGGACAGATACGCAGTATTTT. Its protein product is CASSLPGGTDTQYF.

The chain uses TRBV24-1 and TRBJ2-5, with TRBD2 matching over 8 bases. The CDR3 has 15 residues. The germline gives CDR1 KGHDR, CDR2 SFDVKD. The J segment lost 5 bases and the V segment lost 3 bases, leaving 7 bases of the junction unmatched. The CDR3 DNA reads as TGTGCCACCAGTGATCCAGCGGGAGTCGGGGAGACCCAGTACTTC. The encoded protein is CATSDPAGVGETQYF.

The chain has TRBV19 and TRBJ2-7, with D maybe TRBD2 (5 bases). Germline CDR1 and CDR2: LNHDA and SQIVND (reference sequence). V lost 3 bases and J 6 bases, leaving 18 bases between the germline ends. CDR3 length: 15 residues. The CDR3 DNA reads as TGTGCCAGTAGTATCGCTGGACGACGCGGAGGCGAGCAGTACTTC. It specifies CASSIAGRRGGEQYF.

This clone showed up just a few times. The rearrangement joins TRBV10-3 to TRBJ1-4, with D perhaps matching TRBD1 (6 bases). The V gene lost 2 bases and the J gene lost 10 bases, with 17 bases spanning the gap. The CDR3 runs to 15 residues. The germline V gene encodes CDR1 ENHRY and CDR2 SYGVKD. For the CDR3, the DNA is TGTGCCATCAGTGAGACAGGGTATGGGATAGGAAAACTGTTTTTT. This sequence encodes CAISETGYGIGKLFF.

The gene calls are TRBV19 and TRBJ2-7; no firm D call. Looked up from germline, CDR1 is LNHDA and CDR2 is SQIVND (reference sequence). This CDR3 region has 14 residues. The V end was cut by 4 bases, the J end by 3 bases, with 13 bases between. The CDR3 is CASSKETAIYEQYF. CDR3 nucleotides: TGTGCCAGTAGTAAGGAGACTGCGATCTACGAGCAGTACTTC.

J is TRBJ1-1 and V is TRBV7-6; D is ambiguous. There are 16 residues in the CDR3. Deletions cut 3 bases from V and 1 base from J, with 15 bases between. Germline CDR1 reads SGHVS; CDR2 reads FNYEAQ. CDR3 DNA sequence: TGTGCCAGCAGCTTCATTTCGACTGGTAAGAACACTGAAGCTTTCTTT. Its translation: CASSFISTGKNTEAFF. The full variable domain, completed using reference TRBV7-6 and TRBJ1-1, is GAGVSQSPRYKVTKRGQDVALRCDPISGHVSLYWYRQALGQGPEFLTYFNYEAQQDKSGLPNDRFSAERPEGSISTLTIQRTEQRDSAMYRCASSFISTGKNTEAFFGQGTRLTVV.